Sequencing of this T cell receptor beta chain was carried out in a study of CD8 T cells in Susac syndrome. An input of 0.5 to 1 ug of RNA was subjected to reverse transcription using random hexamers. Each CDR3 protein is one row after TCRdb ran MiXCR on the immunoSEQ multiplex PCR reads. The sample yields about 250,000 distinct CDR3 sequences, approximately 92% seen once. This clonotype was counted a single time. CD8+ and CD4+ T cells taken from blood had their TCR beta sequenced. It was treatment-naive patients with stable or active relapsing-remitting disease who made up the multiple sclerosis controls. With V trimmed by 4 bases and J by 6 bases, 8 bases remained unmatched. Germline loops: CDR1 SGHTA, CDR2 FQGTGA. CDR3 length: 16 residues.

V gene TRBV7-3 combines with J gene TRBJ2-2; 10 positions agree with TRBD2. The sample taken for sequencing was CD4+ T cells from PBMCs. This clonotype originated in a human donor with multiple sclerosis. The CDR3 protein is CASSSSGGVDAGELFF. The CDR3 DNA is TGTGCCAGCAGCTCCAGCGGGGGGGTCGACGCCGGGGAGCTGTTTTTT.